This record covers a single TCR beta chain. What this receptor recognizes is not known. One base away there is no much larger clone; base qualities are not given. This same CDR3 is encoded by further DNA sequences in the sample. This record belongs to a study of shared clonotypes between healthy human individuals (dated by TCRdb to 2020 to 2021). About the full investigation: The cohort comprised a couple of women and a few men aged 18 to 49 years. For each donor, CD4 naive and CD4 memory were each given three plates, CD8 naive was given two plates, and CD8 memory was given one plate. The study deeply sequenced blood TCR repertoires of about 5 healthy adults to estimate repertoire size and the extent of clonotype sharing between individuals. To increase sequencing depth and limit assay-specific biases, TCR repertoire library preparation and sequencing were carried out by different laboratories using diverse techniques. Between about 0.8 and 9 billion PBMCs per donor were obtained by leukapheresis.

Using the deep immunoSEQ assay, multiplex PCR amplified TCR CDR3 regions from genomic DNA. Extracted genomic DNA from each cell subset was distributed evenly across all wells of several immunoSEQ 96-well plates, and each plate was treated as a replicate. For sorted subsets, 150 to 250 ng genomic DNA, equal to tens of thousands of T cell genomes, was loaded into each replicate PCR. The purified libraries were quantified using a Qubit 3.0 fluorometer, sized with a Bioanalyzer 2100, and then quantified again using the KAPA Library Quantification kit. Each immunoSEQ 96-well plate was sequenced on its own single-read 150-cycle Illumina NextSeq 550 flow cell. Per the authors' processing: The immunoSEQ output contained only junctional sequences without quality scores, so filtering could not match that applied to full-length reads. To assign V/J genes and CDR3, sequences were annotated using PyIR, a Python wrapper for IgBLAST v1.9, with IMGT germline references. Any read was removed if the V/J assignment was weak (E-value above 1e-6), the CDR3 was missing, or the read contained stop codons, out-of-frame junctions, or ambiguous translated residues. V3J clonotypes were defined as sequences sharing the same inferred V gene, J gene, and CDR3 amino acid sequence. The percentage overlap between two repertoires was calculated by dividing the number of shared unique clonotypes by the size of the smaller repertoire. Richness of each repertoire was evaluated using RTK rarefaction, the Chao1 estimator, and Recon v2.1 estimates of unobserved clonotypes. Generation probabilities for all TCRbeta clonotypes obtained by the gDNA method from several donors were computed using OLGA. Imported from immuneACCESS, the table was reduced by TCRdb to in-frame sequences with V and J called. These copies leave out some clones; in studies compared against another copy, an unresolved V gene accounts for under half, and the cause of the remainder is not known. That table gives V, J and clone size, and the DNA gave D and trimming. The sample table lists about 980,000 clones, 60% to 85% of them with a count of one. The ten largest clones represent over 1.3% of the sample.

Via the germline V gene, CDR1 is SGHTS and CDR2 YDEGEE. Including the terminal cysteine and phenylalanine, the CDR3 comprises 13 residues. Only CDR3 DNA remains: 39 bases, in frame from the first base. V is shortened by 0 bases, J by 3 bases, and the region joining them spans 7 bases. Paper-wide results and their limitations: Compared with non-shared clonotypes, the clonotypes found in all four sorted-subset donors had higher generation probabilities. Sampling was restricted to blood, and TCR repertoires in tissue are likely to differ from TCR repertoires in blood. Incomplete sequencing was indicated by rarefaction of sorted-subset datasets, despite the large sequencing depth. When several donors were compared, the shared fraction of clonotypes was 5% to 6.5% for naive CD4, around 3.6% for naive CD8, more than 2% for memory CD4, and less than 0.5% for memory CD8. Estimated clonotype richness was generally larger for naive than for memory subsets. Pairwise subsampling led to the expectation that sequencing depth would affect the degree of clonotype sharing among donors. Because the study included only a small number of donors, the genetic and exposure-history diversity represented was limited.

The donors were healthy, HIV-negative adults who had no recently reported acute infections or vaccinations. All donors were Caucasian adults living in Nashville, Tennessee, USA. CD4+ T cells were enriched through magnetic negative selection, after which naive cells were positively selected on CD45RA and the remaining negative fraction served as the memory subset. After blood collection by leukapheresis, PBMCs were isolated using Ficoll-Histopaque density gradient centrifugation and then cryopreserved in the vapor phase of liquid nitrogen. Analytical flow cytometry was used to check the purity and quantity of each magnetically sorted T cell population. Genomic DNA was isolated from every sorted fraction and measured by UV absorbance on a Nanodrop 2000c.

In this chain, TRBV5-8 is recombined with TRBJ2-7; a weak D assignment points to TRBD2 (5 bases agree). The receptor was derived from a young man in good health. The specimen was memory CD4+ T cells sorted from blood. The intended sense of this specimen's cell subset or site label: CD45RA-negative fraction. The CDR3 protein is CASSLARGYEQYF. The nucleotides read TGTGCCAGCAGCTTGGCTCGGGGCTACGAGCAGTACTTC.